The T cell receptor (beta chain) described here comes from a study of CD8 T cells in ankylosing spondylitis. At least ten counts were recorded for this clonotype. Its specificity is unknown. The authors made TCR beta libraries by quantitative 5'-RACE with molecular barcodes. TCRdb re-derived calls from the 5' RACE reads in MiXCR, one entry per CDR3 protein. The repertoire includes hundreds of thousands of distinct CDR3 sequences, around 20% of them detected once, and roughly 3.4% sits in the top ten. Per the germline V gene, CDR1 is SQVTM and CDR2 is ANQGSEA. The CDR3 contains 14 residues. V lost 3 bases and J lost 3; bases outside the gene matches: 6. Overall study findings and caveats: As reported, disease-linked clones showed significant enrichment in matched ankylosing spondylitis synovial fluid. A number of the motif variants had already been described in reactive arthritis synovial fluid and blood. About 8 highly homologous variants made up a TCR beta motif, and this motif appeared characteristic of ankylosing spondylitis blood.

The receptor was derived from a female donor with ankylosing spondylitis or in good health (not recorded which). What was sequenced was blood, either unsorted or a sorted T cell fraction (not recorded which). This chain connects TRBV29-1 to TRBJ1-2; 8 nucleotides match TRBD1. The CDR3 here is CSVDYTGGDYGYTF. The CDR3 DNA reads TGCAGCGTTGATTACACAGGGGGGGACTATGGCTACACCTTC. The variable domain in full, completed from reference TRBV29-1 and TRBJ1-2, reads SAVISQKPSRDICQRGTSLTIQCQVDSQVTMMFWYRQQPGQSLTLIATANQGSEATYESGFVIDKFPISRPNLTFSTLTVSNMSPEDSSIYLCSVDYTGGDYGYTFGSGTRLTVV.